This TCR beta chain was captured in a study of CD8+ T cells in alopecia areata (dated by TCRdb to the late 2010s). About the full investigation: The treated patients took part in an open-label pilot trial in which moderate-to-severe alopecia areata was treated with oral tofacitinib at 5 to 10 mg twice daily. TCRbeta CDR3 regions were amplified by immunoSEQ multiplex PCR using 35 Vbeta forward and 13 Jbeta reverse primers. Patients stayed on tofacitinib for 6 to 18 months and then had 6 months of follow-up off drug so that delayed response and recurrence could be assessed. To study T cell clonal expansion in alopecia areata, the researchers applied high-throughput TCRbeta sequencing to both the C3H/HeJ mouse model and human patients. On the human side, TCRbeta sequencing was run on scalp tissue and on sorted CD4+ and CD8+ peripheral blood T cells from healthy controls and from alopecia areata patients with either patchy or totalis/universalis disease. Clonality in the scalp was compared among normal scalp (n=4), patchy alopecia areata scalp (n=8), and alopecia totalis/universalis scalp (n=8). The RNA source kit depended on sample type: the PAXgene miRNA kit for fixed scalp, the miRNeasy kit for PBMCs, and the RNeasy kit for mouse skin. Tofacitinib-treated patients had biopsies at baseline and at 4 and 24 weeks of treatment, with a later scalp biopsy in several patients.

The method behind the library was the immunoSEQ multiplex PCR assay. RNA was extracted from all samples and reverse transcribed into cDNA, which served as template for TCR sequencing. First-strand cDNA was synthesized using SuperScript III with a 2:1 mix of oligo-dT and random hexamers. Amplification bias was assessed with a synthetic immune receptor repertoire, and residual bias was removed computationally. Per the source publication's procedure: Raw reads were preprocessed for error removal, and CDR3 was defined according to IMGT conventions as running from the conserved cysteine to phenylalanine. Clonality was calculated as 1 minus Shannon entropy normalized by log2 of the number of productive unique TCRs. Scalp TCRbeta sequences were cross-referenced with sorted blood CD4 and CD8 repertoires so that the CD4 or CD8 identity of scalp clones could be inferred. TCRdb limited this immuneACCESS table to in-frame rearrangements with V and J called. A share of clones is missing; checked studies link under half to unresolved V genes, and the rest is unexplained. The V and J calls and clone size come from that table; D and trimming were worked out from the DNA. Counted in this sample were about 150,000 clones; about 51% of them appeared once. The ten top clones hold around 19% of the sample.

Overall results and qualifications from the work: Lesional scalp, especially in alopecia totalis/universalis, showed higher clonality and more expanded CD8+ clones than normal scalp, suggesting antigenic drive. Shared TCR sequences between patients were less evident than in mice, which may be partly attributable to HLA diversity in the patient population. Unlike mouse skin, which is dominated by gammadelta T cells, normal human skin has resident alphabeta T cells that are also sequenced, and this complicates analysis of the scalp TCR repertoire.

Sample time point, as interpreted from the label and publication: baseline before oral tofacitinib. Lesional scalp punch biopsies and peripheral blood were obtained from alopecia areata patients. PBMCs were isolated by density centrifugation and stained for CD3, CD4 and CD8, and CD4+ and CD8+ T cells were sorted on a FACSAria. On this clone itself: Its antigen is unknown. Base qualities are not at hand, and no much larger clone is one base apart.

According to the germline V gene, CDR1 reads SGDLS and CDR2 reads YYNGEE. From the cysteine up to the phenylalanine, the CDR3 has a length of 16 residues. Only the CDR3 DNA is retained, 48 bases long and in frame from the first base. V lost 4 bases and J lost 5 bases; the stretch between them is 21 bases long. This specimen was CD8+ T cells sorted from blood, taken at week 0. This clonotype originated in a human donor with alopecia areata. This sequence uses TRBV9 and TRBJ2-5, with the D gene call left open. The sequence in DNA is TGTGCCAGCAGCCCAGAGGTGGGTCCCGACCCGGAGACCCAGTACTTC. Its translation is CASSPEVGPDPETQYF.